The T cell receptor (beta chain) under discussion was sequenced for a study of cytomegalovirus exposure and HLA in healthy donors. The study, taken as a whole, reports: Specificity of a few CMV-associated chains for CMV antigens was verified in vitro.

The protocol was immunoSEQ multiplex PCR, while the TCRdb copy is restricted to in-frame clones and leaves out a portion. The table has 60,000 to 65,000 clones, roughly 94% seen once. With respect to this clone: The antigen is undetermined.

J lost 0 bases, V lost 5 bases, and 6 bases had no gene match. The CDR3 runs 15 residues. CDR1 is SGHRS and CDR2 is YFSETQ in the germline V gene. It was the approximately 130-subject validation cohort, separate from the approximately 620-subject first cohort, to which the donors belonged. Sequencing was carried out using PBMCs. This sequence originates from a woman aged 18-29 years in good health and CMV-seropositive. The chain carries TRBV5-1 and TRBJ1-1, with TRBD1 identical over 8 bases. The CDR3 DNA reads TGCGCCAGCAGATTCGACAGGGGTCTGAACACTGAAGCTTTCTTT. Amino acid sequence: CASRFDRGLNTEAFF.